Listed below are T cell receptor beta chains from one sample, sequenced in a study of OX40 agonist ivuxolimab in advanced cancers. Clones were read by immunoSEQ multiplex PCR, and TCRdb kept only the in-frame ones, dropping some. The sample comprises 70,000 to 100,000 clones, about 87% of which are singletons, and 6.5% to 9% rests with the top ten. The source material was CD4+ or CD8+ T cells sorted from blood, sampled in a trial of the OX40 agonist ivuxolimab. These receptors all come from an adult with an advanced solid tumor such as melanoma, head and neck, liver or kidney cancer. Each CDR3 is given with its conserved first and last residue. Each record gives: J gene, V gene, CDR3 protein.

j_call: TRBJ2-5
v_call: TRBV19
cdr3_aa: CASSIKDREGETQYF

j_call: TRBJ1-1
v_call: TRBV7-9
cdr3_aa: CASSPRPDGEAFF

j_call: TRBJ2-1
v_call: TRBV27
cdr3_aa: CATNTTGAGANEQFF

j_call: TRBJ2-7
v_call: TRBV18
cdr3_aa: CASSPPDYYEQYF

j_call: TRBJ2-1
v_call: TRBV7-6
cdr3_aa: CASSLEGRSYNEQFF

j_call: TRBJ2-7
v_call: TRBV30
cdr3_aa: CAWGTGTVSYEQYF

j_call: TRBJ2-3
v_call: TRBV7-6
cdr3_aa: CASRLVANTDTQYF

j_call: TRBJ2-1
v_call: TRBV11-3
cdr3_aa: CASSLEGRSPVDEQFF

j_call: TRBJ2-1
v_call: TRBV7-2
cdr3_aa: CASSLLADPSYNEQFF

j_call: TRBJ2-7
v_call: TRBV29-1
cdr3_aa: CSVEDGARSSYEQYF

j_call: TRBJ2-2
v_call: TRBV27
cdr3_aa: CASSLGPGELFF

j_call: TRBJ1-1
v_call: TRBV10-1
cdr3_aa: CASSESRGRTEAFF

j_call: TRBJ2-7
v_call: TRBV11-2
cdr3_aa: CASSPNPPGGGEKQYF

j_call: TRBJ1-2
v_call: TRBV7-2
cdr3_aa: CASRFNQPSTNYGYTF

j_call: TRBJ2-3
v_call: TRBV4-1
cdr3_aa: CASSHEDVGDTQYF

j_call: TRBJ2-3
v_call: TRBV6-1
cdr3_aa: CASSESPYVTDTQYF

j_call: TRBJ2-3
v_call: TRBV5-4
cdr3_aa: CASSFGRTDTQYF

j_call: TRBJ2-7
v_call: TRBV7-9
cdr3_aa: CASTSSVASGSYEQYF

j_call: TRBJ1-5
v_call: TRBV6-6
cdr3_aa: CASTYLRGNQPQHF

j_call: TRBJ2-1
v_call: TRBV6-6
cdr3_aa: CAALSGSYNEQFF

j_call: TRBJ1-1
v_call: TRBV7-9
cdr3_aa: CASIWGGGTEAFF

j_call: TRBJ2-7
v_call: TRBV5-1
cdr3_aa: CASSARTATYEQYF

j_call: TRBJ2-2
v_call: TRBV7-9
cdr3_aa: CASSSGLAGHTGELFF

j_call: -
v_call: TRBV28
cdr3_aa: CATDRVHEQYF

j_call: TRBJ1-4
v_call: TRBV29-1
cdr3_aa: CSVEEGEGEKLFF

j_call: TRBJ2-7
v_call: TRBV19
cdr3_aa: CASSMGVYEQYF

j_call: -
v_call: TRBV7-2
cdr3_aa: CASSLYERLYEQYF

j_call: TRBJ2-7
v_call: TRBV11-1
cdr3_aa: CASSRSTGEAGEQYF

j_call: TRBJ2-5
v_call: TRBV15
cdr3_aa: CATSRVTTRETQYF

j_call: TRBJ1-2
v_call: TRBV27
cdr3_aa: CASALHRSAGGVGHGYTF

j_call: TRBJ1-2
v_call: TRBV30
cdr3_aa: CAWSVSVADYGYTF

j_call: TRBJ2-7
v_call: TRBV7-8
cdr3_aa: CASSARTSGNEQYF

j_call: TRBJ2-1
v_call: TRBV9
cdr3_aa: CASSGSVSYNEQFF

j_call: TRBJ2-5
v_call: TRBV14
cdr3_aa: CASSLALAQETQYF

j_call: TRBJ2-7
v_call: TRBV5-1
cdr3_aa: CASSFGYEQYF

j_call: TRBJ2-2
v_call: TRBV19
cdr3_aa: CASSRGAGTGELFF

j_call: TRBJ2-1
v_call: TRBV14
cdr3_aa: CASSPRPTSLTYNEQFF

j_call: TRBJ1-1
v_call: TRBV9
cdr3_aa: CASSVGGGVTEAFF

j_call: TRBJ2-5
v_call: TRBV11-2
cdr3_aa: CASSFTAQETQYF

j_call: TRBJ2-1
v_call: TRBV29-1
cdr3_aa: CGVEGRALAGGGGYSYNGQFF

j_call: TRBJ1-5
v_call: TRBV14
cdr3_aa: CASSPEEPQHF

j_call: TRBJ2-1
v_call: TRBV5-4
cdr3_aa: CASRRGLADNEQFF

j_call: TRBJ1-4
v_call: TRBV18
cdr3_aa: CASSPGIGHEKLFF

j_call: TRBJ2-2
v_call: TRBV9
cdr3_aa: CASSVDFHTGELFF

j_call: TRBJ1-3
v_call: TRBV4-1
cdr3_aa: CASSQDGQVGNTIYF

j_call: TRBJ2-6
v_call: TRBV7-3
cdr3_aa: CASSPTVVGANVLTF

j_call: TRBJ1-3
v_call: TRBV6-1
cdr3_aa: CASPADSAAIYTIYF